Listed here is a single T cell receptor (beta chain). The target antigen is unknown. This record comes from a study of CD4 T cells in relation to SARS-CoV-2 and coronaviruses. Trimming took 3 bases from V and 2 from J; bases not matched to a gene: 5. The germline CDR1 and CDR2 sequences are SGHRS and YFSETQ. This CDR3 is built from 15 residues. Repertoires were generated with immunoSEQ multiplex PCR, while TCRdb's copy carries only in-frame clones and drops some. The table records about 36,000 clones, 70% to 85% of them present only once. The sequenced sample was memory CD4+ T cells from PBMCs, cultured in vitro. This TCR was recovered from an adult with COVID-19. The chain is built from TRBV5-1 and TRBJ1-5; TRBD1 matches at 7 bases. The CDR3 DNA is TGCGCCAGCAGCTACTCCGGGACAGGCAATCAGCCCCAGCATTTT. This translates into CASSYSGTGNQPQHF.